The next 28 T cell receptor beta chains were all read from a single sample in a study of tumor-infiltrating lymphocytes in oesophageal squamous cell carcinoma. From the PCR reads, TCRdb called clonotypes with MiXCR, one entry per CDR3 protein. The sample contains roughly 19,000 distinct CDR3 sequences, under 50% of which appear only once. Sequences were obtained from normal esophageal tissue next to the tumor. The receptors stem from a male donor with esophageal squamous cell carcinoma.

As for this clonotype: A much bigger clone sits one base away, suggesting this may be a read error. In DNA form, the CDR3 reads TGTGCCAGCAGCCAAGGTACTAAGCAGTACTTC. Protein: CASSQGTKQYF. V and J are TRBV14 and TRBJ2-5, with D uncertain. V was clipped by 1 base and J by 11 bases, with 8 bases between them. The CDR3 is made up of 11 amino acids. Germline values: CDR1 SGHDN, CDR2 FVKESK.

The table lists this clonotype with many counts. The chain employs TRBV28 and TRBJ2-4; D is unresolved. The germline V and J ends were trimmed by 6 bases and 6 bases, with 18 bases remaining between them. CDR1 and CDR2 (germline): MDHEN, SYDVKM. This CDR3 is 15 amino acids long. CDR3 nucleotide sequence: TGTGCCAGCAGCTCAGGCCCGGGTAGCCGAAACATTCAGTACTTC. Translation gives CASSSGPGSRNIQYF. Combining the CDR3 with reference TRBV28 and TRBJ2-4 gives the whole variable domain DVKVTQSSRYLVKRTGEKVFLECVQDMDHENMFWYRQDPGLGLRLIYFSYDVKMKEKGDIPEGYSVSREKKERFSLILESASTNQTSMYLCASSSGPGSRNIQYFGAGTRLSVL.

This clonotype showed up many times. The conserved phenylalanine or tryptophan is not found at the CDR3 terminus, so this likely reflects a read error. Because the CDR3's place on the DNA is in doubt, the DNA is left out and the CDR3 is given as listed by TCRdb. The chain links TRBV7-6 to TRBJ2-1; the table names TRBD2, a call not compared with the DNA. Germline V gives CDR1 SGHVS, CDR2 FNYEAQ. The CDR3 spans 15 amino acids, including both terminal residues. The CDR3 loop is CASSLVAGDGYTFGS.

The chain links TRBV11-3 to TRBJ2-6; possible D gene TRBD2, 6 bases. Per germline, CDR1 SGHNT and CDR2 YENEEA. The CDR3 runs 15 residues. V was shortened by 5 bases and J by 2 bases, with 10 bases between the two germline ends. The CDR3 nucleotides read TGTGCCAGCAGCCACGGAGGGGCTGGGGCCAACGTCCTGACTTTC. Amino acids: CASSHGGAGANVLTF.

This clonotype appeared many times. The chain joins TRBV27 to TRBJ1-2; possible D gene TRBD1, 5 bases. Looked up from germline, CDR1 is MNHEY and CDR2 is SMNVEV (reference sequence). The CDR3 runs 15 residues. The V end lost 3 bases, the J end lost 3 bases, and 14 bases lay between the germline ends. CDR3 nucleotide sequence: TGTGCCAGCAGTTTCAACAGGCGTAGGGACTATGGCTACACCTTC. It codes for CASSFNRRRDYGYTF.

This clonotype was seen at least ten times. V is TRBV10-3 and J is TRBJ2-1; D not resolved. The CDR3 loop spans 11 amino acids. V gave up 5 bases and J gave up 9 bases, with 8 bases separating them. From germline, CDR1 is ENHRY and CDR2 SYGVKD. The CDR3 loop is CAISMNGEQFF. In nucleotides, the CDR3 is TGTGCCATCAGTATGAATGGTGAGCAGTTCTTC.

The chain links TRBV6-1 to TRBJ2-7, with a possible D match to TRBD1 (5 bases). The DNA end favors TRBJ2-5, so the J call may be wrong. The germline gives CDR1 MNHNS, CDR2 SASEGT. The CDR3 loop spans 13 amino acids. The CDR3 region is CASRSQGWETQYF. CDR3 DNA: TGTGCCAGCAGATCCCAGGGTTGGGAGACCCAGTACTTC.

This sequence joins TRBV7-9 and TRBJ2-3; no reliable D call. V lost 3 bases, J lost 6 bases, and 4 bases lay in between. This CDR3 is 11 amino acids long. The germline V gene encodes CDR1 SEHNR and CDR2 FQNEAQ (reference sequence). This CDR3 reads CASSLSDTQYF. DNA for the CDR3: TGTGCCAGCAGCTTGTCGGATACGCAGTATTTT.

By share, this clonotype ranks as medium-sized. This CDR3 reads CASRGLVPLYNEQFF. Here the CDR3 DNA reads TGTGCCAGCAGAGGACTAGTCCCTCTCTACAATGAGCAGTTCTTC. The V call is TRBV6-1, the J call TRBJ2-1; TRBD2 matches at 7 bases. The CDR3 consists of 15 residues. The germline CDR1 and CDR2 sequences are MNHNS and SASEGT. The J segment lost 3 bases and the V segment lost 6 bases, leaving 8 bases of the junction unmatched.

A few counts support this clonotype. The chain employs TRBV7-8 and TRBJ2-5; TRBD2 is a possible D gene (6 bases). Trimming removed 6 bases from V and 8 bases from J, with 19 bases in between. The CDR3 covers 14 residues. Per germline, CDR1 SGHVS and CDR2 FQNEAQ. Written as DNA, the CDR3 is TGTGCCAGCAGGTTTAATACGGGGACTCAAACCCAGTACTTC. Its protein product is CASRFNTGTQTQYF.

This clonotype is labeled as medium-sized (0.01 to 0.1%). V and J are TRBV28 and TRBJ2-5; unclear D gene. CDR1 MDHEN and CDR2 SYDVKM come from the germline V gene. CDR3 length equals 16 residues. V was pared by 3 bases and J by 4 bases, with 18 bases between. The CDR3: CASSFQLGPGGETQYF. The CDR3 DNA is TGTGCCAGCAGTTTCCAACTCGGCCCCGGCGGAGAGACCCAGTACTTC.

This clonotype was seen once. The chain links TRBV10-2 to TRBJ2-5; D gene ambiguous. The J call may be mistaken, given a closer DNA end match to TRBJ2-7. Germline CDR1 reads WSHSY; CDR2 reads SAAADI. The CDR3 is 13 amino acids. CDR3 in amino acids: CASSGAMLHEQYF. CDR3 sequence (DNA): TGCGCCAGCAGTGGGGCCATGTTGCACGAGCAGTACTTC.

This clonotype was picked up many times. The chain joins TRBV7-3 to TRBJ2-5; D is possibly TRBD2 (5 bases). CDR1 is SGHTA, CDR2 FQGTGA, per germline. This CDR3 contains 15 residues. V was trimmed by 2 bases and J by 4 bases, leaving 14 bases between them. The DNA of the CDR3 is TGTGCCAGCAGCTTAGCGGGCCTTCTTGGAGAGACCCAGTACTTC. Protein product: CASSLAGLLGETQYF.

This clonotype has only a few counts. This sequence joins TRBV6-6 and TRBJ2-5; D gene uncertain. The J call could be wrong; TRBJ2-7 is a better fit for the DNA end. Per the germline V gene, CDR1 is MNHNY and CDR2 is SVGAGI (reference sequence). The CDR3 spans 13 residues. This CDR3 is CASSYSISNEQYF. The CDR3 DNA is TGTGCCAGCAGTTACTCGATAAGCAACGAGCAGTACTTC.

In the case of this clonotype: Because it lacks the conserved phenylalanine or tryptophan at the end, this CDR3 is likely a read error. The limits of the CDR3 on the DNA are not certain, so only TCRdb's listed CDR3 is given. The chain couples TRBV12-3 or TRBV12-4 to TRBJ2-7; the listed D gene, TRBD1, was not tested against the DNA. The CDR3 length is 17 residues, termini included. The CDR3 loop reads CASSLAPGESLEQYFGS.

The count of this clonotype is one. The chain links TRBV27 to TRBJ1-4; the match to TRBD1 covers 10 bases. The J call could be wrong; TRBJ1-6 is a better fit for the DNA end. This CDR3 has 17 amino acids. Germline V lookup: CDR1 MNHEY, CDR2 SMNVEV (reference sequence). The CDR3 is CASSLWDRGSYNSPLHF. The CDR3 DNA reads as TGTGCCAGCAGTTTATGGGACAGGGGCTCCTATAATTCACCCCTCCACTTT.

V usage is TRBV7-6 and J usage is TRBJ2-1; D possibly corresponds to TRBD1 (5 bases). Trimming took 4 bases from V and 7 from J, leaving 11 bases between them. The CDR3 is 13 residues long. The V gene's germline CDR1 is SGHVS and CDR2 FNYEAQ. The chain's CDR3 is CASSSQQANEQFF. The CDR3, as DNA: TGTGCCAGCAGCTCCCAACAGGCAAATGAGCAGTTCTTC.

Judged by abundance, this clonotype is medium-sized. V gene TRBV7-3 combines with J gene TRBJ2-1; the D gene is possibly TRBD1 (6 bases). The CDR3 totals 13 residues. V was trimmed by 5 bases and J by 7 bases, leaving 12 bases between them. Germline CDR1 SGHTA, CDR2 FQGTGA. The CDR3 here is CASSPSGVNEQFF. The CDR3 DNA sequence: TGTGCCAGCAGCCCGTCAGGGGTAAATGAGCAGTTCTTC.

This clonotype was seen a few times. V and J are TRBV5-1 and TRBJ1-4, with 7 bases lining up with TRBD1. Germline assignment: CDR1 SGHRS and CDR2 YFSETQ. This CDR3 has 14 residues. V lost 1 base to trimming and J lost 8 bases; unmatched junction nucleotides: 5. CDR3: CASSLRQGGEKLFF. DNA for the CDR3: TGCGCCAGCAGCTTGAGACAGGGCGGCGAAAAACTGTTTTTT.

This clonotype came up once. The CDR3 protein is CASSSVGTYGYTF. The CDR3 nucleotides read TGTGCCAGCAGCTCGGTTGGGACCTATGGCTACACCTTC. V is TRBV7-2 and J is TRBJ2-7, with a weak D call TRBD1 (5 bases). With the DNA end fitting TRBJ1-2 better, the J assignment may be wrong. The CDR3 consists of 13 residues. Germline-derived CDR1 and CDR2 are SGHTA and FQGNSA.

This chain links TRBV7-2 with TRBJ2-1; 10 positions agree with TRBD2. Germline V gene data show CDR1 as SGHTA and CDR2 as FQGNSA. CDR3 length equals 14 residues. Trimming at V came to 1 base and at J to 8 bases, leaving 2 bases not matched to a gene. As DNA, the CDR3 is TGTGCCAGCAGCTTAGGGAGCGGGAGGGATGAGCAGTTCTTC. Translating gives CASSLGSGRDEQFF.

This clonotype has more than one count but fewer than ten. A much larger clone sits a single nucleotide away, making a read error possible. V is TRBV7-9 and J is TRBJ2-5; 12 bases align to TRBD1. Matching the DNA end better, TRBJ2-1 makes the J call doubtful. This CDR3 is 15 amino acids long. CDR1 is SEHNR and CDR2 is FQNEAQ in the germline V gene (reference sequence). CDR3 coding DNA: TGTGCCAGCAGCTTAGAGGGACAGGGGGCCTACGAGCAGTTCTTC. Amino acids: CASSLEGQGAYEQFF.

The rearrangement joins TRBV7-3 to TRBJ1-2; D tentatively reads TRBD1 or TRBD2 (7 bases each). The J call is in doubt because the DNA end fits TRBJ2-5 better. CDR3 length: 16 amino acids. Looked up from germline, CDR1 is SGHTA and CDR2 is FQGTGA. CDR3: CASSLIGGGSGETQYF. CDR3 nucleotides: TGTGCCAGCAGCTTAATAGGGGGCGGGAGTGGAGAGACCCAGTACTTC.

This clonotype rates as medium-sized (0.01 to 0.1%). The chain employs TRBV28 and TRBJ1-1; TRBD1 might be the D (6 bases). Germline V CDR1 and CDR2: MDHEN, SYDVKM. This CDR3 comprises 12 residues. V lost 7 bases to trimming and J lost 1 base, with 7 bases between them. CDR3 loop: CASTRGNTEAFF. DNA for the CDR3: TGTGCCAGCACCAGGGGGAACACTGAAGCTTTCTTT. Looking up the rest from reference TRBV28 and TRBJ1-1 gives the full variable domain: DVKVTQSSRYLVKRTGEKVFLECVQDMDHENMFWYRQDPGLGLRLIYFSYDVKMKEKGDIPEGYSVSREKKERFSLILESASTNQTSMYLCASTRGNTEAFFGQGTRLTVV.

This clonotype turned up a few times. This may be a read error: a much more frequent sequence differs by one nucleotide. V usage is TRBV6-1 and J usage is TRBJ2-1; TRBD1 matches 8 bases. J lost 10 bases, V lost 5 bases, and 13 bases had no gene match. Germline-derived CDR1 and CDR2 are MNHNS and SASEGT. This CDR3 is built from 15 residues. As DNA, the CDR3 is TGTGCCAGCAGTCCACACAGGGGGTCCTCCTACGAGCAGTTCTTC. This translates into CASSPHRGSSYEQFF.

The V gene is TRBV7-1, the J gene TRBJ1-1; TRBD1 is a possible D gene (5 bases). TRBV7-1 is designated an ORF whose function remains uncertain. Trimming left V 5 bases short and J 3 bases short, with 13 bases between. The CDR3 runs 14 residues. The CDR3 is CASSTWGDHTEAFF. The CDR3 coding sequence is TGTGCCAGCAGCACTTGGGGGGACCACACTGAAGCTTTCTTT.

This chain connects TRBV7-2 to TRBJ2-1; D ambiguous. Trimming removed 1 base at V and 5 bases at J, with 9 bases between. Germline lookup yields CDR1 SGHTA and CDR2 FQGNSA. The CDR3 length is 14 residues. The CDR3 DNA sequence: TGTGCCAGCAGCTTAGGGCAGGCCCACAATGAGCAGTTCTTC. This gives the protein CASSLGQAHNEQFF.

This clonotype was observed a few times. The J gene is TRBJ2-4, the V gene TRBV2, with D possibly TRBD1 on 5 matching bases. CDR1 SNHLY and CDR2 FYNNEI come from the germline V gene. CDR3 length equals 14 residues. V was shortened by 10 bases and J by 1 base, with 14 bases between the two germline ends. The CDR3: CATKGFRAKNIQYF. Written as DNA, the CDR3 is TGTGCCACCAAGGGGTTCAGGGCCAAAAACATTCAGTACTTC.